This T cell receptor (beta chain) was recovered during a study of T-cell memory formation after mild COVID-19. The V end lost 3 bases, the J end lost 4 bases, and 15 bases lay between the germline ends. Germline V gene data show CDR1 as MGHRA and CDR2 as YSYEKL. The CDR3 contains 15 residues. This clonotype was seen more than once but under ten times. TCRdb re-derived calls from the 5' RACE reads in MiXCR, one entry per CDR3 protein. The sample lists 450,000 to 700,000 distinct CDR3 sequences, over 15% occurring once. Source material: PBMCs or a T cell subset sorted from them (not recorded which). V and J are TRBV4-1 and TRBJ1-1; D uncertain. This receptor was identified in an adult woman who had mild COVID-19 (a few samples of this study predate the infection). Cell type and time point are not known. As DNA, the CDR3 is TGCGCCAGCAGCCAGGGAGGGTCCAAACGCACTGAAGCTTTCTTT. This sequence encodes CASSQGGSKRTEAFF.